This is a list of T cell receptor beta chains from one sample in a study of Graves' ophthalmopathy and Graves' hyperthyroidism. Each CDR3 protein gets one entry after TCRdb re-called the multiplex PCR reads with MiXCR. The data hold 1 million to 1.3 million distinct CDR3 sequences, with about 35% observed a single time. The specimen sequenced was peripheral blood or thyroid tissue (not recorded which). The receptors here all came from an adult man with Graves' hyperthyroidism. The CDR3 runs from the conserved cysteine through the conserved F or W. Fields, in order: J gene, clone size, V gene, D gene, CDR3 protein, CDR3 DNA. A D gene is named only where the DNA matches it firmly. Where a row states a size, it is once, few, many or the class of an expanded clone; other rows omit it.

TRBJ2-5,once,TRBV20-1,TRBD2,CSASGTSGGAETQYF,TGCAGTGCTAGCGGGACTAGCGGGGGGGCAGAGACCCAGTACTTC
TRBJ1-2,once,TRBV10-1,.,CASKAVRGINYGYTF,TGCGCCAGCAAGGCCGTACGGGGGATTAACTATGGCTACACCTTC
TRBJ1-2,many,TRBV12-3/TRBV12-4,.,CASSPTGTFYGYTF,TGTGCCAGCAGCCCGACCGGGACCTTCTATGGCTACACCTTC
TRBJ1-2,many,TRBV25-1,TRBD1,CASRGIGQGDYGYTF,TGTGCCAGCAGAGGTATAGGACAGGGGGATTATGGCTACACCTTC
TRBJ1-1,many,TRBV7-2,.,CASSLVAGFTEAFF,TGTGCCAGCAGCTTAGTTGCCGGATTCACTGAAGCTTTCTTT
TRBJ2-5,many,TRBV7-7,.,CASSSSPGTQYF,TGTGCCAGCAGCTCTTCCCCGGGGACCCAGTACTTC
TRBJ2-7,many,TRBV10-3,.,CAISELADKPLYEQYF,TGTGCCATCAGTGAGTTAGCTGACAAGCCACTCTACGAGCAGTACTTC
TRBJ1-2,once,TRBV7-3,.,CAHTVRTWYGYTF,TGTGCCCACACAGTTAGAACGTGGTATGGCTACACCTTC
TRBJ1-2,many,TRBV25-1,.,CASSETYGYTF,TGTGCCAGCAGTGAGACCTATGGCTACACCTTC
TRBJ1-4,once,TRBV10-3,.,CAISTGSSGKLFF,TGTGCCATCTCTACAGGGAGCTCTGGAAAACTGTTTTTT
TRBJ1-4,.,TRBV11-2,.,CASSRGVNEKLFF,TGTGCCAGCAGCCGCGGCGTTAATGAAAAACTGTTTTTT
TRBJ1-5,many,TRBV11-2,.,CASSRGDVGNQPQHF,TGTGCCAGCAGCCGAGGGGACGTTGGCAATCAGCCCCAGCATTTT
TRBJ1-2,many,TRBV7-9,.,CASSLVFGNHYGYTF,TGTGCCAGCAGCTTAGTCTTCGGGAACCACTATGGCTACACCTTC
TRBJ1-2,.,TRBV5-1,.,CASSPRGMEGSNYGYTF,TGCGCCAGCAGCCCGAGGGGGATGGAGGGATCTAACTATGGCTACACCTTC
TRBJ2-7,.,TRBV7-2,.,CASSSLWSSYEQYF,TGTGCCAGCAGCTCCCTCTGGAGCTCCTACGAGCAGTACTTC
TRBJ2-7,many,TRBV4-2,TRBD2,CASSQDPREGDEQYF,TGTGCCAGCAGCCAAGATCCCAGGGAGGGTGACGAGCAGTACTTC
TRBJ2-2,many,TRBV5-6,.,CASSFGLGDGTGELFF,TGTGCCAGCAGCTTTGGACTGGGAGACGGCACCGGGGAGCTGTTTTTT
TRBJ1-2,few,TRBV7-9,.,CASSPSQGSYGYTF,TGTGCCAGCAGCCCGAGTCAGGGGTCCTATGGCTACACCTTC
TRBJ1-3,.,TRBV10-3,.,CAIGDDSQSGNTIYF,TGTGCCATCGGCGACGACAGTCAATCTGGAAACACCATATATTTT
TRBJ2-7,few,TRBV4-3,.,CASRQGSGSSYEQYF,TGCGCCAGCAGACAAGGTTCCGGGAGCTCCTACGAGCAGTACTTC
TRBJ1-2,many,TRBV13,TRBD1,CASSVGTEYGYTF,TGTGCCAGCAGCGTCGGGACAGAATATGGCTACACCTTC
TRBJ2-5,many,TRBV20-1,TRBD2,CSARGGLVGETQYF,TGCAGTGCTAGGGGGGGGTTAGTAGGAGAGACCCAGTACTTC
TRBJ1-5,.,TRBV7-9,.,CASSPPTENQPQHF,TGTGCCAGCAGCCCCCCGACGGAAAATCAGCCCCAGCATTTT
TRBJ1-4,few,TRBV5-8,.,CASSSELPRREKLFF,TGTGCCAGCAGCTCTGAACTTCCACGGCGTGAAAAACTGTTTTTT
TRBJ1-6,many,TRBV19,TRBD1,CASSNDRGRSPLHF,TGTGCCAGTAGTAATGACAGGGGACGTTCACCCCTCCACTTT
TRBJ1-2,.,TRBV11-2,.,CASSSRQANYGYTF,TGTGCCAGCAGCTCCCGCCAAGCTAACTATGGCTACACCTTC
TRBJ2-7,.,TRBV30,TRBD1,CAWSAGQGFGEQYF,TGTGCCTGGAGTGCCGGACAGGGGTTCGGCGAGCAGTACTTC
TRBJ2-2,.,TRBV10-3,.,CAIGGPANTGELFF,TGTGCCATCGGGGGGCCTGCGAACACCGGGGAGCTGTTTTTT
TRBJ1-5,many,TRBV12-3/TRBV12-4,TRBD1,CASSLTGSSNQPQHF,TGTGCCAGCAGCCTGACAGGGAGCAGCAATCAGCCCCAGCATTTT